This is a list of T cell receptor beta chains from one sample in a study of PD-L1 blockade in urothelial cancer. TCRdb's copy holds only in-frame clones and misses some; the assay was immunoSEQ multiplex PCR. The sample holds around 69,000 clones, around 93% seen once. The specimen was PBMCs, collected around atezolizumab (anti-PD-L1) treatment. These receptors were obtained from a woman of 80 years or more with urothelial cancer. Each CDR3 is given with its conserved first and last residue. A D gene is named only where the DNA matches it firmly. Only part of the rows carry a size: once, few, many, or a class if the clone is expanded.

V	size	J	D	DNA	CDR3
TRBV28	once	TRBJ1-1	TRBD1	TGTGCCAGCAGTGGGACAGGTGAAATCGAAGCTTTCTTT	CASSGTGEIEAFF
TRBV27	-	TRBJ1-2	-	TGTGCCAGCAGTTTCCGGAGAATGGATGGCTACACCTTC	CASSFRRMDGYTF
TRBV5-1	-	TRBJ1-4	-	TGCGCCAGCAGTCCCTTCGCAACTAATGAAAAACTGTTTTTT	CASSPFATNEKLFF
TRBV5-1	-	TRBJ2-7	-	TGCGCCAGCAGCTCTCGGACGGTAGACTACGAGCAGTACTTC	CASSSRTVDYEQYF
TRBV6-5	-	TRBJ1-2	-	TGTGCCAGCAGTGACATCAACAACTATGGCTACACCTTC	CASSDINNYGYTF
TRBV5-8	-	TRBJ1-5	TRBD1	TGTGCCAGCAGCCCGGGGGGGGGCGTACAGGGGGCGCCGAACAATCAGCCCCAGCATTTT	CASSPGGGVQGAPNNQPQHF
TRBV2	-	TRBJ2-7	-	TGTGCCACCCAGTTCGGGACATCCTACGAGCAGTACTTC	CATQFGTSYEQYF
TRBV7-2	once	TRBJ2-5	-	TGTGCCAGCAGCTTCCAGGGCCCAGAGACCCAGTACTTC	CASSFQGPETQYF
TRBV27	-	TRBJ1-5	-	TGTGCCAGCAGTTTAGCTTGGGGGGGACGGGACAGCAATCAGCCCCAGCATTTT	CASSLAWGGRDSNQPQHF
TRBV5-4	-	TRBJ2-1	TRBD2	TGTGCCAGCAGCTTTGGACTAGCGGCCGAGAATGAGCAGTTCTTC	CASSFGLAAENEQFF
TRBV6-1	-	TRBJ1-5	TRBD1	TGTGCCAGCAAGGGGACAGGGGTGTATCAGCCCCAGCATTTT	CASKGTGVYQPQHF